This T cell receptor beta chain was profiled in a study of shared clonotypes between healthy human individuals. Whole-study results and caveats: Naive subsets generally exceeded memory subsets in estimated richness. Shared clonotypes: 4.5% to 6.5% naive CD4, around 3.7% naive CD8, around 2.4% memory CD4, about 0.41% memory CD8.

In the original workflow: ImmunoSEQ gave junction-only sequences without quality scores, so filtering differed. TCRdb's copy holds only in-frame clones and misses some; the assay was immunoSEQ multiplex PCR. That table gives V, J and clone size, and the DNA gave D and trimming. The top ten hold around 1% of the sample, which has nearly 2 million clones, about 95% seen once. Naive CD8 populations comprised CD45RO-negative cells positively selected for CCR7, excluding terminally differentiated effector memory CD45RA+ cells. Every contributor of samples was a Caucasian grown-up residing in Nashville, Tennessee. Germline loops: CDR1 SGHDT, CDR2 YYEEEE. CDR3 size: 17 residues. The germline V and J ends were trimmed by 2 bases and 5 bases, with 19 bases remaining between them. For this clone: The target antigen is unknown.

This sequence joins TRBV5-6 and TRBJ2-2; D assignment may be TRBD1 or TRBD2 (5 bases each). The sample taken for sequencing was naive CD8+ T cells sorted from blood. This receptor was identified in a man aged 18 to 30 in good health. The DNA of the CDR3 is TGTGCCAGCAGCTTAGACGGGGCCCGTTATGCGACCGGGGAGCTGTTTTTT. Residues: CASSLDGARYATGELFF.